This T cell receptor (beta chain) came from a study of T-cell memory formation after mild COVID-19. Study-level findings and limits: For second-wave clones that peaked at day 37, SARS-CoV-2 specificity went unverified. Shrinking CD4+ clones resided mostly in CM and EM, and CD8+ ones in EMRA.

MiXCR, applied by TCRdb to the 5' RACE reads, yields one record per CDR3 protein. The profile covers 150,000 to 200,000 distinct CDR3 sequences, with about 21% appearing a single time and 20% to 25% taken by the ten largest. This clonotype was recorded a few times. The antigen is unknown. This TCR derives from an adult woman who had mild COVID-19 (a few samples of this study predate the infection). Cell type and time point are not known. The sample comprised PBMCs or a T cell subset sorted from them (not recorded which).

The CDR3 region is CASSPPLAGDYNEQFF. The CDR3 DNA is TGTGCCAGCAGCCCTCCCCTAGCGGGAGACTACAATGAGCAGTTCTTC. The chain combines TRBV12-3 or TRBV12-4 with TRBJ2-1; 10 positions match TRBD2. The CDR3 length is 16 residues. Losses at the gene ends were 6 bases for V and 3 bases for J; bases not matched to a gene: 8.